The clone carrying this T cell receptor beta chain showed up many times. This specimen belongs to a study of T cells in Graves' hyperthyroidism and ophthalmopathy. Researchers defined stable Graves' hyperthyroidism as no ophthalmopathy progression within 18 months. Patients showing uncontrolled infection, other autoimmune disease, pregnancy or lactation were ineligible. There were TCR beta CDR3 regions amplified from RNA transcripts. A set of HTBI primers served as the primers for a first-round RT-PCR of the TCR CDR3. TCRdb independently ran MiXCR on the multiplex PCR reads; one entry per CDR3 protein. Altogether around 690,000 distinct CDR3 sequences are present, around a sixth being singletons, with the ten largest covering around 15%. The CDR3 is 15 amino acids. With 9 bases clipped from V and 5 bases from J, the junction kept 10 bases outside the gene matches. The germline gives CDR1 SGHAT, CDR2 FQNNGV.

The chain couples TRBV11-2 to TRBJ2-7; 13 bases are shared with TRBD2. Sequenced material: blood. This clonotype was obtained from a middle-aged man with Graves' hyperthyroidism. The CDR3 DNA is TGTGCCAGTAGTACCAGGACTAGCGGGAGCCACGAGCAGTACTTC. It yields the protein CASSTRTSGSHEQYF.